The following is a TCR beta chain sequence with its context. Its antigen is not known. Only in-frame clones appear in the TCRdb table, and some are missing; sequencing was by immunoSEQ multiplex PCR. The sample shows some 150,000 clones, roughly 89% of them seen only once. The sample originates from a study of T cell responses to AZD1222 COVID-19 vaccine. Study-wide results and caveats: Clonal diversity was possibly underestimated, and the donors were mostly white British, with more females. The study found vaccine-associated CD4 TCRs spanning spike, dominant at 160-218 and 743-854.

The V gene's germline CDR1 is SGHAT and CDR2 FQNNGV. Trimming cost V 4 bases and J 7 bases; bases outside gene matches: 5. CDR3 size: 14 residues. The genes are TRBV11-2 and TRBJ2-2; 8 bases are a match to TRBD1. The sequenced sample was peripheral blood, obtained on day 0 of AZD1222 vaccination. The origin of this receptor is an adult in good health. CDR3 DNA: TGTGCCAGCAGCTCCAGGGGGCGGGACGGGGAGCTGTTTTTT. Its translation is CASSSRGRDGELFF. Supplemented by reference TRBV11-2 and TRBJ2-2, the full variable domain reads EAGVAQSPRYKIIEKRQSVAFWCNPISGHATLYWYQQILGQGPKLLIQFQNNGVVDDSQLPKDRFSAERLKGVDSTLKIQPAKLEDSAVYLCASSSRGRDGELFFGEGSRLTVL.